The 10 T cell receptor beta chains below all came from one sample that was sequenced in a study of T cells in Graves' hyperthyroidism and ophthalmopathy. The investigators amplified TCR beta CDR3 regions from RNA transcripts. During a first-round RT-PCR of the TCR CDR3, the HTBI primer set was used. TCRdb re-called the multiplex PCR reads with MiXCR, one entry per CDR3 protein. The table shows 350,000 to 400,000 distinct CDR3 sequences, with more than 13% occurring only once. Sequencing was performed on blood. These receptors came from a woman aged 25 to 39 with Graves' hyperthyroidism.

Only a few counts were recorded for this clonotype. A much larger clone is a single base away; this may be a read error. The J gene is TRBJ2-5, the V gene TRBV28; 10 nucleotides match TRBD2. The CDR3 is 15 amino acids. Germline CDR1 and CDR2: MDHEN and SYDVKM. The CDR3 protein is CTSSQGTSDYETQYF. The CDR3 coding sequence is TGTACCAGCAGTCAAGGGACTAGCGATTACGAGACCCAGTACTTC.

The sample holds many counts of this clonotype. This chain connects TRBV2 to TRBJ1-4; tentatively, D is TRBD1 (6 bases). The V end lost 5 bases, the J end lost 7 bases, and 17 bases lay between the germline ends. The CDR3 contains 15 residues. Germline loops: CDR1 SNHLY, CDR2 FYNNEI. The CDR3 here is CASSNNGGAGEKLFF. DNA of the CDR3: TGTGCCAGCAGTAACAACGGGGGGGCGGGTGAAAAACTGTTTTTT.

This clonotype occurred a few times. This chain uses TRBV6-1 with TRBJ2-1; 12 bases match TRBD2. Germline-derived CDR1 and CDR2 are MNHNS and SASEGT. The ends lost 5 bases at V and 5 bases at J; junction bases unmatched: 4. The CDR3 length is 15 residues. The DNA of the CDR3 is TGTGCCAGCAGTTGGACTAGCGGGGCGAACAATGAGCAGTTCTTC. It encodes CASSWTSGANNEQFF.

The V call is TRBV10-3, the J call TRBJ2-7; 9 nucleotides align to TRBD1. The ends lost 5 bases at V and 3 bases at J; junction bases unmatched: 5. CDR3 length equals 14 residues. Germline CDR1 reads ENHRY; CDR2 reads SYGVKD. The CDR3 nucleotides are TGTGCCATCAGTACCGGGACAGGGATCTACGAGCAGTACTTC. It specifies CAISTGTGIYEQYF.

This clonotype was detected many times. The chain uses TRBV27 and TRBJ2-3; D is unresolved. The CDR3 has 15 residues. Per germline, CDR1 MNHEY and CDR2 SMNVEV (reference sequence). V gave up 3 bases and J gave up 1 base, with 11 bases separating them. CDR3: CASSFNPRGTDTQYF. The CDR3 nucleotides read TGTGCCAGCAGTTTTAATCCAAGAGGCACAGATACGCAGTATTTT.

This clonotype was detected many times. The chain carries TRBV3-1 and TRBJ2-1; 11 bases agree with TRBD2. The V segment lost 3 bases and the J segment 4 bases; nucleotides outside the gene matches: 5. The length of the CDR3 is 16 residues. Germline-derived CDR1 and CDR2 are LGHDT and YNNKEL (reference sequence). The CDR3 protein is CASSQGTSGLYNEQFF. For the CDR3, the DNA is TGTGCCAGCAGCCAGGGGACTAGCGGCCTATACAATGAGCAGTTCTTC.

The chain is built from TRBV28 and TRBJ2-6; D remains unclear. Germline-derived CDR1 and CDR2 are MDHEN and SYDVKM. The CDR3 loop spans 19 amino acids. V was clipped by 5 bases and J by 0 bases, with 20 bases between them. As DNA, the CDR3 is TGTGCCAGCAGTCTTCCGCCCCAGAGCCTCAGCTCTGGGGCCAACGTCCTGACTTTC. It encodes CASSLPPQSLSSGANVLTF.

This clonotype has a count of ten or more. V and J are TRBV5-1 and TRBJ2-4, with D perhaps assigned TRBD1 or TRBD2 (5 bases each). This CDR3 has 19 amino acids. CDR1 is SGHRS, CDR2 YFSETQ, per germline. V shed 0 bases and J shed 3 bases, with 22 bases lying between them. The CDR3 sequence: CASSLGPGPMPGGKNIQYF. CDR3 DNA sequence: TGCGCCAGCAGCTTGGGGCCGGGACCTATGCCAGGTGGCAAAAACATTCAGTACTTC.

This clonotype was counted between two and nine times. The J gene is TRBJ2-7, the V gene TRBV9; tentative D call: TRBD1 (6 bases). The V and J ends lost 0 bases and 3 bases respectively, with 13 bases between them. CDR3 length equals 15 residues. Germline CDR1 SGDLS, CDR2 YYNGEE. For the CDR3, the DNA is TGTGCCAGCAGCGTAGGGGGCGACAGGTTCTACGAGCAGTACTTC. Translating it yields CASSVGGDRFYEQYF.

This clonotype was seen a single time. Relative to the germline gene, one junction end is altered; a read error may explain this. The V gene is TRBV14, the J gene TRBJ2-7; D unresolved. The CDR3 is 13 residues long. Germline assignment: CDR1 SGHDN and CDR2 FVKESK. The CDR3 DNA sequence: TGTACCAGCAGCCTGACGGTTATGGGCGAGCAGTACTTC. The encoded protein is CTSSLTVMGEQYF.